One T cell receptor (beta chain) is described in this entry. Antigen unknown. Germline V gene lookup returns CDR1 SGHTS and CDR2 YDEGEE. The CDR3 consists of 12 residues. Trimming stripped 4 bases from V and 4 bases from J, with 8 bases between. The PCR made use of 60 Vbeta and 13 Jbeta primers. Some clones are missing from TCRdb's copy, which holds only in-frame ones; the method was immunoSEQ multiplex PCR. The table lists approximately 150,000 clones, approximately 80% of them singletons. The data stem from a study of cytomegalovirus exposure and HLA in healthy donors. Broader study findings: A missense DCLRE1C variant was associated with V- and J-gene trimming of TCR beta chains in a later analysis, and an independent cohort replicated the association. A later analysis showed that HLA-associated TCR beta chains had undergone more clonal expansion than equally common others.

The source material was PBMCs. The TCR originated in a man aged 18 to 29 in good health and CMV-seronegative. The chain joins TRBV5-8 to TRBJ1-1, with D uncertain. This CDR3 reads CASSRSVTEAFF. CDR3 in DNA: TGTGCCAGCAGCCGTTCGGTCACTGAAGCTTTCTTT.